What follows describes a single T cell receptor beta chain. Trimming removed 1 base from V and 6 bases from J, with 10 bases in between. Germline V gene data show CDR1 as DFQATT and CDR2 as SNEGSKA (reference sequence). The CDR3 spans 13 residues. This sample stems from a study of human T cells and chemical hapten exposure. Each CDR3 protein gets one entry after TCRdb re-called the RACE reads with MiXCR. The table lists about 260,000 distinct CDR3 sequences, about 9% of them singletons. Noted time point: pre-sensitization, week 0. Treatment of the sample: therapeutic diphenylcyclopropenone sensitization with weekly scalp DPC.

The source material was whole blood, sampled in connection with sensitization to the hapten diphenylcyclopropenone (DPC). The chain uses TRBV20-1 and TRBJ2-4; D gene unclear. The receptor's source is a woman between 40 and 55 years old with alopecia areata. Some clones in this sample may be carry-over from other donors' samples. This CDR3 is CSARGPTVNIQYF. The DNA for the CDR3 is TGCAGTGCTAGAGGACCCACAGTAAACATTCAGTACTTC.